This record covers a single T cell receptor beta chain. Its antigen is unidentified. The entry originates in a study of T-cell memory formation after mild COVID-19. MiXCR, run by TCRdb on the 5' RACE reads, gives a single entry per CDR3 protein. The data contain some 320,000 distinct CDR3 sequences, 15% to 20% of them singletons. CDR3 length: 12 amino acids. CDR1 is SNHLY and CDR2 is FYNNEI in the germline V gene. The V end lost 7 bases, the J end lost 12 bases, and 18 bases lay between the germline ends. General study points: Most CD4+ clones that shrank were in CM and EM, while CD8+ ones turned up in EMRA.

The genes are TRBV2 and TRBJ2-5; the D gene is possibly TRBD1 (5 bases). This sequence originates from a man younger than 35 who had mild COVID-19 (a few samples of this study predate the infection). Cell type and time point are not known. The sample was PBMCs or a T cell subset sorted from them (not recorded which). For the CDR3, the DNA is TGTGCCAGCATCCCCCCGGGCAGGGAAGAGTACTTC. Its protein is CASIPPGREEYF.